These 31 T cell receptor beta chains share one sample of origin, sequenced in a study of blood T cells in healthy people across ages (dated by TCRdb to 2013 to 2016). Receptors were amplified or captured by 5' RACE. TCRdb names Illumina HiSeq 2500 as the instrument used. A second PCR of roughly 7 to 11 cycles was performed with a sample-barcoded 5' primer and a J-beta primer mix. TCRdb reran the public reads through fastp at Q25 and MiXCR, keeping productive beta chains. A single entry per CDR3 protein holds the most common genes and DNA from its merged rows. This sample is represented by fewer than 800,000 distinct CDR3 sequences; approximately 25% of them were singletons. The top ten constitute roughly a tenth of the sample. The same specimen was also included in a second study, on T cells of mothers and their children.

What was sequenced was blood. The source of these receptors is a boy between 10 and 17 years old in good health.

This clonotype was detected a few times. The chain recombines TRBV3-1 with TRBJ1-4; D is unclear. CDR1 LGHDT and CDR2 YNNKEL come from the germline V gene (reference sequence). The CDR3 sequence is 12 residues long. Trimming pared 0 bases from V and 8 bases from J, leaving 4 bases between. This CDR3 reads CASSQEVEKLFF. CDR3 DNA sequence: TGTGCCAGCAGCCAAGAAGTGGAAAAACTGTTTTTT.

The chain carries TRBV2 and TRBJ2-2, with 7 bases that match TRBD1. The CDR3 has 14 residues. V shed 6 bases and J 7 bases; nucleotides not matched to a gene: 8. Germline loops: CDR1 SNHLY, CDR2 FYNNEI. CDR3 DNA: TGTGCCAGCAGCAGACAGGGTGTATACGGGGAGCTGTTTTTT. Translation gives CASSRQGVYGELFF.

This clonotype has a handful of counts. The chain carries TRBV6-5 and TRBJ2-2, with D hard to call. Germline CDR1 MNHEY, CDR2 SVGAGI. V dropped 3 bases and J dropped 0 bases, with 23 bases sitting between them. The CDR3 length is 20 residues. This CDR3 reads CASSYLSWQVNFPNTGELFF. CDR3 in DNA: TGTGCCAGCAGTTATCTTTCCTGGCAGGTGAATTTTCCGAACACCGGGGAGCTGTTTTTT.

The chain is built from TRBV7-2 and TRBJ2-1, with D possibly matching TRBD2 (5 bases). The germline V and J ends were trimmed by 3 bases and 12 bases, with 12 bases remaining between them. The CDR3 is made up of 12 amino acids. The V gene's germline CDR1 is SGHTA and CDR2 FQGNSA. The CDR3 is CASSLSSGWQFF. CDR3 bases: TGTGCCAGCAGCTTGAGCAGCGGTTGGCAGTTCTTC.

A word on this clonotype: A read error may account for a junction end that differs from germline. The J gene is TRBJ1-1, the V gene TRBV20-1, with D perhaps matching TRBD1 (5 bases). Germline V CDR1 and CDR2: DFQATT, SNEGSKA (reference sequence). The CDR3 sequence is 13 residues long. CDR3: CSARAQGYAEVFF. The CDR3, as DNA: TGCAGTGCTAGAGCTCAGGGTTACGCTGAAGTTTTCTTT.

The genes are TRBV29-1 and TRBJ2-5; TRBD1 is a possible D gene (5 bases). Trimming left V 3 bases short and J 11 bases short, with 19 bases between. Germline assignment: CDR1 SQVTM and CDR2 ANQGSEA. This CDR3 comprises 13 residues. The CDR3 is CSVDGQGGGEQYF. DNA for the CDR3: TGCAGCGTTGATGGGCAGGGCGGCGGAGAGCAGTACTTC.

The CDR3 region is CASSFRAGVPEAFF. CDR3 coding DNA: TGTGCCAGCAGTTTTAGAGCAGGGGTACCTGAAGCTTTCTTT. The chain carries TRBV28 and TRBJ1-1; maybe TRBD1 (6 bases). Germline loops: CDR1 MDHEN, CDR2 SYDVKM. The CDR3 runs 14 residues. Trimming stripped 3 bases from V and 6 bases from J, with 14 bases between.

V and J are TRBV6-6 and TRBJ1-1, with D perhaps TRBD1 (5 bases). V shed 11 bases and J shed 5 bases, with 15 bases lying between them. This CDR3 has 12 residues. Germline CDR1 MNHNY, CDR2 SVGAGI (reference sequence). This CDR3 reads CALGGFETEAFF. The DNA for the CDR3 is TGTGCCCTGGGGGGATTTGAGACTGAAGCTTTCTTT.

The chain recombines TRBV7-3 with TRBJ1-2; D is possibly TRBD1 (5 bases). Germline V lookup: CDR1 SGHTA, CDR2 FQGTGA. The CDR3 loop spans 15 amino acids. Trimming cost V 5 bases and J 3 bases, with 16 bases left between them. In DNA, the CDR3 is TGTGCCAGCAGCGAAGGTCCGCAGGGTGACTATGGCTACACCTTC. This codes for CASSEGPQGDYGYTF.

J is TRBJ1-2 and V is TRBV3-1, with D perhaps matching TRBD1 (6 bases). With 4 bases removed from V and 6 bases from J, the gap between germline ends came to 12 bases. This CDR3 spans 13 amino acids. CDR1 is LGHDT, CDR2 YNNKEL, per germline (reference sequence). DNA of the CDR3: TGTGCCAGCAGCCCCCCTACAGGGAATGGCTACACCTTC. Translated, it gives CASSPPTGNGYTF.

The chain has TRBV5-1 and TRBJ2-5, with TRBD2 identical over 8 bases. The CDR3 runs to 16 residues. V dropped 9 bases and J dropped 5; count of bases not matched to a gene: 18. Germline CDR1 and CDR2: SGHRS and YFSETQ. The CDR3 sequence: CANSSGLVLTGETQYF. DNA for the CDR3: TGCGCCAACAGTTCGGGACTAGTGTTGACCGGGGAGACCCAGTACTTC.

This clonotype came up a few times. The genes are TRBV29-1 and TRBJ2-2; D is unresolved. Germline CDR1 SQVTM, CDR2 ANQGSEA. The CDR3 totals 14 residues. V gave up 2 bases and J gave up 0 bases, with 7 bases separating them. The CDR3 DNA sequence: TGCAGCGTTGAACGTGGAGCGAACACCGGGGAGCTGTTTTTT. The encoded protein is CSVERGANTGELFF.

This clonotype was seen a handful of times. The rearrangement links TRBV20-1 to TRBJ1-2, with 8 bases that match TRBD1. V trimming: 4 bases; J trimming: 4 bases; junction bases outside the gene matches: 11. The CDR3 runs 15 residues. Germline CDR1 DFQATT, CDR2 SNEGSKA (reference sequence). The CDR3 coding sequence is TGCAGTGCTACGCAACAGGGGGTGAAGGGCTATGGCTACACCTTC. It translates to CSATQQGVKGYGYTF.

This CDR3 reads CASSRGRTSPLHF. CDR3 DNA sequence: TGTGCCAGCAGCCGGGGGCGGACCTCACCCCTCCACTTT. The rearrangement joins TRBV7-9 to TRBJ1-6; a possible D gene is TRBD1 (6 bases). The germline V gene has CDR1 SEHNR and CDR2 FQNEAQ (reference sequence). The CDR3 loop spans 13 amino acids. V dropped 5 bases and J dropped 10 bases, with 12 bases sitting between them. The full variable domain, with the rest looked up from reference TRBV7-9 and TRBJ1-6, is DTGVSQNPRHKITKRGQNVTFRCDPISEHNRLYWYRQTLGQGPEFLTYFQNEAQLEKSRLLSDRFSAERPKGSFSTLEIQRTEQGDSAMYLCASSRGRTSPLHFGNGTRLTVT.

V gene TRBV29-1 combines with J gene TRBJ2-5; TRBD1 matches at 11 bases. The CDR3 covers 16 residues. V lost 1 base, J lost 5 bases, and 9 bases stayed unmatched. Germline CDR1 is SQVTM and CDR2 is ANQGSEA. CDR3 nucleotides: TGCAGCGTTGAAGGTGAAGGACAGGGGGCGTATGAGACCCAGTACTTC. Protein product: CSVEGEGQGAYETQYF.

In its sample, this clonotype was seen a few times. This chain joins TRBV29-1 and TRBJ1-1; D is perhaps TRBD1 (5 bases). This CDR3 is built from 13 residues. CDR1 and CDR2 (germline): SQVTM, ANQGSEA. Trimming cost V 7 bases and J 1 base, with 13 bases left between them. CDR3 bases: TGCAGCGGATTCGGGACGGCGAACACTGAAGCTTTCTTT. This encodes CSGFGTANTEAFF.

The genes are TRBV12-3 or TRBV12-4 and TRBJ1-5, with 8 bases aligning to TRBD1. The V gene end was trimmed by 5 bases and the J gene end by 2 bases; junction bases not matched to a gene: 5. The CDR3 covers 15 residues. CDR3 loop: CASSTGGGGNQPQHF. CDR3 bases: TGTGCCAGCAGTACAGGGGGAGGCGGCAATCAGCCCCAGCATTTT.

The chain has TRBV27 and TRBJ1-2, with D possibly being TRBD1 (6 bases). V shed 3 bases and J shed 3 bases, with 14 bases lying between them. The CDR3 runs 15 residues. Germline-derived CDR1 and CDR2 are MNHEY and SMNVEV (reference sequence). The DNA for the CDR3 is TGTGCCAGCAGTTTCCGGGACACCAGGGACTATGGCTACACCTTC. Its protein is CASSFRDTRDYGYTF.

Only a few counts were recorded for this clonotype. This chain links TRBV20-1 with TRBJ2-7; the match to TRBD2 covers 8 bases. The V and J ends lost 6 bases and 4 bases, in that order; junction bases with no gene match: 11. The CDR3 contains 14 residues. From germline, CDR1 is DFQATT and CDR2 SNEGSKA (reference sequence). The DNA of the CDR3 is TGCAGTGCGGAAACTAGCGGAGGGGTGTACGAGCAGTACTTC. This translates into CSAETSGGVYEQYF.

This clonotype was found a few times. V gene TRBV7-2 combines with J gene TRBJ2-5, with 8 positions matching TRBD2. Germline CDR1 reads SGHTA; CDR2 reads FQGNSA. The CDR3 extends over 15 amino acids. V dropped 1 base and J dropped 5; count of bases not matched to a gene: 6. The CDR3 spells CASSLGPGLGETQYF. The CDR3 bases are TGTGCCAGCAGCTTAGGCCCGGGACTAGGGGAGACCCAGTACTTC.

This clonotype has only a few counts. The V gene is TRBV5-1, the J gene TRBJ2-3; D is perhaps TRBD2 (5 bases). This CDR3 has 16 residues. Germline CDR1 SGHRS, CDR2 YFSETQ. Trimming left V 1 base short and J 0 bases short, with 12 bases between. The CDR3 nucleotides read TGCGCCAGCAGCTTGATCGGGGATTGGAGCACAGATACGCAGTATTTT. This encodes CASSLIGDWSTDTQYF.

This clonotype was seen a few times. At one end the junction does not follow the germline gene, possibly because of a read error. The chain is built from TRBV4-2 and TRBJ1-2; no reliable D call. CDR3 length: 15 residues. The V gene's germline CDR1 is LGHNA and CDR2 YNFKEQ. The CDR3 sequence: CASSQAAVNNYGYTF. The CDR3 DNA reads TGTGCCAGCAGCCAAGCGGCAGTGAATAACTATGGATACACCTTC.

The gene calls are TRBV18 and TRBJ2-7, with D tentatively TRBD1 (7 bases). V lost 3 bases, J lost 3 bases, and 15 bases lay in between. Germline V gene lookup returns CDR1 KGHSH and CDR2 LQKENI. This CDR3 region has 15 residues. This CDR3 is CASSPDAGGYYEQYF. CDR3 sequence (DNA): TGTGCCAGCTCACCGGACGCAGGGGGGTACTACGAGCAGTACTTC.

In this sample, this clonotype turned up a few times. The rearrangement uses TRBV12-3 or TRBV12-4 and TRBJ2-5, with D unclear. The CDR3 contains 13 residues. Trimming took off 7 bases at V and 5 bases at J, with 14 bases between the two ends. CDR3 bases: TGTGCCAGCACCGTCGGACCTGGGGAGACCCAGTACTTC. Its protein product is CASTVGPGETQYF.

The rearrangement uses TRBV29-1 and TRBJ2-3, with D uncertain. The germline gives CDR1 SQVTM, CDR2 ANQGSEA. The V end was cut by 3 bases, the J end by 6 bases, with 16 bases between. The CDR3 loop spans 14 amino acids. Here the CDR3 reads CSVDSPIGSDTQYF. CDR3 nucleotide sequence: TGCAGCGTTGACTCTCCAATCGGGTCGGATACGCAGTATTTT.

Written as DNA, the CDR3 is TGTGCCAGCAGCCAAGCAACAGACGAGTGGAATGAGCAGTTCTTC. Translating it yields CASSQATDEWNEQFF. This chain links TRBV3-1 with TRBJ2-5, with D unclear. The J call may be wrong; the DNA end is better matched by TRBJ2-1. From germline, CDR1 is LGHDT and CDR2 YNNKEL (reference sequence). This CDR3 is 15 amino acids long.

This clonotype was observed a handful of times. CDR3 bases: TGTGCCAGCTCACCGACAGGGGGGGTCTACAATGAGCAGTTCTTC. Amino acids: CASSPTGGVYNEQFF. The J gene is TRBJ2-1, the V gene TRBV18, with 9 nucleotides matching TRBD1. V lost 3 bases, J lost 3 bases, and 3 bases stayed unmatched. In germline, CDR1 is KGHSH, CDR2 LQKENI. The CDR3 consists of 15 residues.

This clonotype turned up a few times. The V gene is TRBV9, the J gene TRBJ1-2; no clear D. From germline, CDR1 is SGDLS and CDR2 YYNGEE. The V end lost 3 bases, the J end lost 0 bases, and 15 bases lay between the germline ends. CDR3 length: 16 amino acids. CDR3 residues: CASSADDGVTNYGYTF. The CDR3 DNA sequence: TGTGCCAGCAGCGCCGACGACGGTGTCACTAACTATGGCTACACCTTC.

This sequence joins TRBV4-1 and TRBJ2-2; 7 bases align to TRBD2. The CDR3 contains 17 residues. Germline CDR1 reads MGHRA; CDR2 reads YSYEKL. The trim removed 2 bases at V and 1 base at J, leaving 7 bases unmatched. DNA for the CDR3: TGCGCCAGCAGCCAACCCTCCGGGACTATGAACACCGGGGAGCTGTTTTTT. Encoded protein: CASSQPSGTMNTGELFF.

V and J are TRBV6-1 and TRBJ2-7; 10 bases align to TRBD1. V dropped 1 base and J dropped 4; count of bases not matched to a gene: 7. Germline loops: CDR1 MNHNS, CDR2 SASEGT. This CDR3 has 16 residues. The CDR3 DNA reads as TGTGCCAGCAGTGAAGGGCCCCCGGGACAGGGGTACGAGCAGTACTTC. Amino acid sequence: CASSEGPPGQGYEQYF.

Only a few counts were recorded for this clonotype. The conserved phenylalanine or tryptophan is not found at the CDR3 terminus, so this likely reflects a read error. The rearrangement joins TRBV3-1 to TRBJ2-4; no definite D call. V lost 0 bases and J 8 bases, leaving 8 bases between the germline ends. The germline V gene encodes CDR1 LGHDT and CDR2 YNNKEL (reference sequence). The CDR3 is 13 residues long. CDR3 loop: CASSQDTSDIQYL. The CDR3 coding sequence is TGTGCCAGCAGCCAAGATACCTCGGACATTCAGTACCTC.